This T cell receptor beta chain originates from a study of shared clonotypes between healthy human individuals (dated by TCRdb to 2020 to 2021). About the full investigation: Three men and a couple of women, aged 18 to 49 years, made up the cohort. Blood TCR repertoires of about 5 healthy adults were deeply sequenced to estimate repertoire size and the extent of clonotype sharing between individuals. Libraries were prepared and TCR repertoires were sequenced by different laboratories using diverse techniques, in order to increase sequencing depth and limit assay-specific biases. Leukapheresis yielded between about 0.85 and 10 billion PBMCs per donor. For each donor, three plates each were used for CD4 naive and CD4 memory, two plates were used for CD8 naive, and one plate was used for CD8 memory. The full study reports these points: Because the study included only a small number of donors, the genetic and exposure-history diversity represented was limited. Naive subsets generally had larger estimated clonotype richness than memory subsets did. Rarefaction of sorted-subset datasets indicated incomplete sequencing despite the large sequencing depth. Roughly 5.2% of naive CD4, roughly 3.6% of naive CD8, 2% to 2.5% of memory CD4, and 0.4% of memory CD8 clonotypes were shared across several donors. Pairwise subsampling indicated that sequencing depth was expected to affect the degree of clonotype sharing among donors. Compared with non-shared clonotypes, clonotypes shared by all four sorted-subset donors had higher generation probabilities. Sampling was restricted to blood, and TCR repertoires in tissues likely differ from the TCR repertoires found in blood.

Remarks on this clone: It lacks a known antigen. No clone much larger than this one lies a single base away; base qualities are absent.

Using the deep immunoSEQ assay, TCR CDR3 regions were amplified from genomic DNA by multiplex PCR. Extracted genomic DNA from each cell subset was distributed evenly across all wells of several immunoSEQ 96-well plates, and each plate was treated as a replicate. For sorted subsets, each replicate PCR was loaded with 200 to 250 ng genomic DNA, equivalent to 25,000 to 35,000 T cell genomes. Purified libraries were quantified with a Qubit 3.0 fluorometer, sized on a Bioanalyzer 2100, and re-quantified with the KAPA Library Quantification kit. Every immunoSEQ 96-well plate was sequenced on a separate single-read 150-cycle Illumina NextSeq 550 flow cell. The authors processed their data as follows. The immunoSEQ output contained only junctional sequences without quality scores, so filtering could not match that applied to full-length reads. To assign V/J genes and CDR3, sequences were annotated against IMGT germline references using PyIR, a Python wrapper for IgBLAST v1.9. Any read was removed if the V/J assignment was weak (E-value above 1e-6), the CDR3 was missing, or the read contained stop codons, out-of-frame junctions, or ambiguous translated residues. V3J clonotypes were defined by identical inferred V gene, J gene, and CDR3 amino acid sequence. Percentage overlap between repertoires was computed as shared unique clonotypes divided by the size of the smaller repertoire. Richness of each repertoire was evaluated using RTK rarefaction, the Chao1 estimator, and Recon v2.1 estimates of unobserved clonotypes. For all TCRbeta clonotypes obtained by the gDNA method from a handful of donors, generation probabilities were computed with OLGA. The table was pulled from immuneACCESS by TCRdb, which kept in-frame rearrangements only. Such tables lose some clones; where checked, under half of the loss comes from unresolved V genes, and the rest has no known cause. D and trimming come from the DNA, and the V and J calls and clone size come from that table. In all, the sample holds roughly 2 million clones, and roughly 96% of those were seen once. More than 0.1% of the sample is held by the ten biggest clonotypes.

The donors were healthy, HIV-negative adults with no recently reported acute infections or vaccinations. All donors were Caucasian adults living in Nashville, Tennessee, USA. Magnetic negative selection was used to enrich CD4+ T cells, after which naive cells were positively selected on CD45RA and the negative fraction became the memory subset. Blood was collected by leukapheresis, and PBMCs were isolated by Ficoll-Histopaque density gradient centrifugation and then cryopreserved in liquid nitrogen vapor phase. Analytical flow cytometry was used to check the purity and quantity of every magnetically sorted T cell population. From each sorted fraction, genomic DNA was isolated and quantified by UV absorbance on a Nanodrop 2000c. Material for sequencing was naive CD4+ T cells sorted from blood. The intended sense of this specimen's cell subset or site label: CD45RA+ positively selected. The TCR originated in a young man in good health.

The nucleotide sequence reads as follows: TGCGCCAGCAGCTGGGACAGGGCGACTAATGAAAAACTGTTTTTT. This encodes CASSWDRATNEKLFF. The chain was built from TRBV5-1 and TRBJ1-4, with 9 bases matching TRBD1. The CDR1 and CDR2 encoded by the germline V gene are SGHRS and YFSETQ. Inclusive of the bounding cysteine and phenylalanine, the CDR3 is 15 residues long. Kept here is only the CDR3 DNA, which spans 45 bases and is read in frame from base 1. After removal of 3 bases from V and 2 bases from J, the junction retains 2 bases not matched to a gene.